These 19 T cell receptor beta chains were all obtained from the same sample, sequenced in a study of blood T cells in healthy people across ages. A J-beta primer mix and a sample-barcoded 5' primer were used in a second PCR of roughly 6 to 11 cycles. TCRdb processed the 5' RACE reads anew with MiXCR; each CDR3 protein has one entry. The sample has just over 800,000 distinct CDR3 sequences, 62% seen once. The sequenced sample was blood. All receptors come from a man aged 25 to 40 in good health.

DNA for the CDR3: TGTGCCAGCAGCTTAGGTGTCAGGAGCACAGATACGCAGTATTTT. Residues: CASSLGVRSTDTQYF. The J gene is TRBJ2-3, the V gene TRBV11-3; D gene ambiguous. V was shortened by 1 base and J by 0 bases, with 8 bases between the two germline ends. This CDR3 is built from 15 residues. The germline V gene has CDR1 SGHNT and CDR2 YENEEA. The complete variable domain, with remaining parts taken from reference TRBV11-3 and TRBJ2-3, reads EAGVVQSPRYKIIEKKQPVAFWCNPISGHNTLYWYLQNLGQGPELLIRYENEEAVDDSQLPKDRFSAERLKGVDSTLKIQPAELGDSAVYLCASSLGVRSTDTQYFGPGTRLTVL.

V and J are TRBV27 and TRBJ2-7, with D perhaps TRBD2 (6 bases). This CDR3 is built from 14 residues. V lost 2 bases and J lost 0, with 8 bases in between. Germline V gene lookup returns CDR1 MNHEY and CDR2 SMNVEV (reference sequence). For the CDR3, the DNA is TGTGCCAGCAGTTTAAGGCGGGACTCCTACGAGCAGTACTTC. Translated, it gives CASSLRRDSYEQYF.

V usage is TRBV5-1 and J usage is TRBJ1-2, with D uncertain. Looked up from germline, CDR1 is SGHRS and CDR2 is YFSETQ. With 5 bases removed from V and 0 bases from J, the gap between germline ends came to 8 bases. This CDR3 is built from 13 residues. This CDR3 is CASRCTANYGYTF. CDR3 in DNA: TGCGCCAGCAGATGTACAGCTAACTATGGCTACACCTTC.

This clonotype showed up many times. J is TRBJ2-1 and V is TRBV9; 10 positions agree with TRBD2. Germline CDR1 is SGDLS and CDR2 is YYNGEE. The trim removed 1 base at V and 6 bases at J, leaving 10 bases unmatched. The CDR3 covers 17 residues. This CDR3 is CASSVSIPGLAINEQFF. The CDR3 DNA reads as TGTGCCAGCAGCGTATCAATTCCGGGACTAGCGATCAATGAGCAGTTCTTC.

The chain recombines TRBV7-2 with TRBJ2-7, with 10 bases identical to TRBD1. This CDR3 contains 14 residues. CDR1 and CDR2 (germline): SGHTA, FQGNSA. The trim removed 5 bases at V and 5 bases at J, leaving 6 bases unmatched. This CDR3 reads CASSGRQGAHEQYF. Written as DNA, the CDR3 is TGTGCCAGCAGCGGTCGACAGGGGGCACACGAGCAGTACTTC. Full variable domain (missing parts from reference TRBV7-2 and TRBJ2-7): GAGVSQSPSNKVTEKGKDVELRCDPISGHTALYWYRQSLGQGLEFLIYFQGNSAPDKSGLPSDRFSAERTGGSVSTLTIQRTQQEDSAVYLCASSGRQGAHEQYFGPGTRLTVT.

For the CDR3, the DNA is TGTGCCAGCAGTACCGGGACTAGCGGGGTCCGTGAGCAGTTCTTC. It specifies CASSTGTSGVREQFF. This chain uses TRBV13 with TRBJ2-1; 13 bases are a match to TRBD2. Trimming took 6 bases from V and 9 from J; bases not matched to a gene: 8. CDR3 length: 15 amino acids. Germline V gene data show CDR1 as PRHDT and CDR2 as FYEKMQ (reference sequence).

This clonotype was counted once. The genes are TRBV18 and TRBJ2-7; 9 bases line up with TRBD2. Germline lookup yields CDR1 KGHSH and CDR2 LQKENI. The CDR3 runs 16 residues. The ends lost 0 bases at V and 2 bases at J; junction bases unmatched: 5. The CDR3, as DNA: TGTGCCAGCTCACCACCGGTTAGCGGGGGCCCCTACGAGCAGTACTTC. Translating gives CASSPPVSGGPYEQYF.

This clonotype has only a few counts. The chain recombines TRBV12-3 or TRBV12-4 with TRBJ1-5; D is unresolved. The CDR3 sequence is 12 residues long. The V end was cut by 6 bases, the J end by 7 bases, with 10 bases between. The CDR3 sequence is CASSLRSQPQHF. The CDR3 nucleotides are TGTGCCAGCAGCCTGCGGAGCCAGCCCCAGCATTTT.

This clonotype was observed a few times. J is TRBJ1-2 and V is TRBV18; D possibly corresponds to TRBD1 (5 bases). This CDR3 spans 16 amino acids. Looked up from germline, CDR1 is KGHSH and CDR2 is LQKENI. V shed 3 bases and J shed 4 bases, with 18 bases lying between them. For the CDR3, the DNA is TGTGCCAGCTCACCCCCAGCCGGAGGACACTCCTATGGCTACACCTTC. Its translation is CASSPPAGGHSYGYTF.

This chain uses TRBV7-2 with TRBJ2-1; TRBD1 might be the D (7 bases). Germline values: CDR1 SGHTA, CDR2 FQGNSA. This CDR3 is 16 amino acids long. The V gene lost 5 bases and the J gene lost 5 bases, with 19 bases spanning the gap. This CDR3 is CASSPGGGGDHNEQFF. The CDR3 DNA follows: TGTGCCAGCAGCCCGGGCGGAGGGGGCGACCACAATGAGCAGTTCTTC.

This clonotype was observed once. The chain joins TRBV28 to TRBJ2-1; D is undetermined. Per the germline V gene, CDR1 is MDHEN and CDR2 is SYDVKM. This CDR3 contains 18 residues. Between the trimmed V and J ends, which lost 3 bases and 2 bases, there was a span of 20 bases. The CDR3, as DNA: TGTGCCAGCAGTTTGATCCCCGGCAGGCCCCTACCCTACAATGAGCAGTTCTTC. Translating it yields CASSLIPGRPLPYNEQFF.

The chain employs TRBV5-1 and TRBJ2-1; no firm D call. V lost 7 bases, J lost 4 bases, and 15 bases lay in between. CDR3 length: 14 amino acids. Germline CDR1 reads SGHRS; CDR2 reads YFSETQ. The CDR3 spells CASSSGETYNEQFF. The CDR3 bases are TGCGCCAGCTCCTCGGGTGAAACATACAATGAGCAGTTCTTC.

This rearrangement joins TRBV2 to TRBJ2-1; TRBD2 agrees at 9 bases. V trimming: 6 bases; J trimming: 0 bases; junction bases outside the gene matches: 3. Germline CDR1 is SNHLY and CDR2 is FYNNEI. The CDR3 totals 15 residues. CDR3 protein: CASRRRGGSYNEQFF. The CDR3 coding sequence is TGTGCCAGCAGGCGGCGGGGGGGCTCCTACAATGAGCAGTTCTTC.

This clonotype was recorded a few times. The J gene is TRBJ2-3, the V gene TRBV5-1, with no clear D. CDR3 length: 11 amino acids. Deletions cut 3 bases from V and 9 bases from J, with 8 bases between. In germline, CDR1 is SGHRS, CDR2 YFSETQ. The CDR3 coding sequence is TGCGCCAGCAGCTCGCAAGCAACGCAGTATTTT. Its protein product is CASSSQATQYF. The full variable domain, its missing parts supplied by reference TRBV5-1 and TRBJ2-3, is KAGVTQTPRYLIKTRGQQVTLSCSPISGHRSVSWYQQTPGQGLQFLFEYFSETQRNKGNFPGRFSGRQFSNSRSEMNVSTLELGDSALYLCASSSQATQYFGPGTRLTVL.

This rearrangement joins TRBV20-1 to TRBJ2-2; D not certain. CDR1 and CDR2 from the germline V gene are DFQATT and SNEGSKA (reference sequence). V was pared by 4 bases and J by 2 bases, with 5 bases between. The CDR3 runs to 12 residues. CDR3 amino acids: CSANANTGELFF. In nucleotides, the CDR3 is TGCAGTGCTAATGCAAACACCGGGGAGCTGTTTTTT.

This rearrangement joins TRBV12-3 or TRBV12-4 to TRBJ1-5; 8 bases are shared with TRBD1. V trimming: 11 bases; J trimming: 6 bases; junction bases outside the gene matches: 12. The length of the CDR3 is 14 residues. The CDR3 nucleotides read TGTGCCGGCATCCCTTCAGGGGGCAGTCAGCCCCAGCATTTT. Translated, it gives CAGIPSGGSQPQHF.

This chain uses TRBV12-3 or TRBV12-4 with TRBJ2-1; D uncertain. V lost 3 bases to trimming and J lost 7 bases, with 7 bases between them. This CDR3 has 12 amino acids. The CDR3 loop is CASSFRINEQFF. The CDR3, as DNA: TGTGCCAGCAGTTTTAGGATAAATGAGCAGTTCTTC.

This clonotype was seen a few times. Relative to the germline gene, one junction end is altered; a read error may explain this. The gene calls are TRBV5-1 and TRBJ2-7, with TRBD1 identical over 8 bases. Looked up from germline, CDR1 is SGHRS and CDR2 is YFSETQ. The CDR3 length is 14 residues. CDR3 region: CASSHRQGSYEQYF. CDR3 DNA sequence: TGTGCCAGCAGTCACAGACAGGGGAGCTACGAGCAGTACTTC.

The chain has TRBV3-1 and TRBJ2-1; TRBD2 is a possible D gene (5 bases). CDR3 length equals 15 residues. Trimming took off 0 bases at V and 2 bases at J, with 8 bases between the two ends. Germline CDR1 is LGHDT and CDR2 is YNNKEL (reference sequence). As DNA, the CDR3 is TGTGCCAGCAGCCAAGACGAGGGAGCCTACAATGAGCAGTTCTTC. Residues: CASSQDEGAYNEQFF.